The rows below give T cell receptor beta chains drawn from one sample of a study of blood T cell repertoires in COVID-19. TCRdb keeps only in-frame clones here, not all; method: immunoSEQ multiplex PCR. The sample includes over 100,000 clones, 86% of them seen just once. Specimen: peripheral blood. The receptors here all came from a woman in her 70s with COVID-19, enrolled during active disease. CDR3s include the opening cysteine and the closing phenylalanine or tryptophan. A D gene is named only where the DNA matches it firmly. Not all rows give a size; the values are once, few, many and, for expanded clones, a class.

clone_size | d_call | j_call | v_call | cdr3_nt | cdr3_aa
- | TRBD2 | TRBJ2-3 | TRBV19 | TGTGCCAGTAGTAAGGCTGGCGGGGGGCTGTTTGGAGATACGCAGTATTTT | CASSKAGGGLFGDTQYF
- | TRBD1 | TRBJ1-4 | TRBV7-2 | TGTGCCAGCAGACAGGACAGGGGGAGTGAAAAACTGTTTTTT | CASRQDRGSEKLFF
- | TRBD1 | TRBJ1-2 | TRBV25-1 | TGTGCCAGCAGTGCTGGAGGGGGCAGGAACTATGGCTACACCTTC | CASSAGGGRNYGYTF
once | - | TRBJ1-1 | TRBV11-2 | TGTGCCAGCAGCTTAAAGGAGGGAAGCACTGAAGCTTTCTTT | CASSLKEGSTEAFF
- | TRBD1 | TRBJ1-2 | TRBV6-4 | TGTGCCAGCAGTGGGACAGGGGGGTATGGCTACACCTTC | CASSGTGGYGYTF
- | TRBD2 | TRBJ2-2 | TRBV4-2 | TGTGCCAGCAGCCAAGGGGGACTAGCGGGGTTAACCGGGGAGCTGTTTTTT | CASSQGGLAGLTGELFF
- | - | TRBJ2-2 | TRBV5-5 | TGTGCCAGCAGCTTGGACATCACCGGGGAGCTGTTTTTT | CASSLDITGELFF
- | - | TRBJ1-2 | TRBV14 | TGTGCCAGCAGCCAAGAAAGGAGGAGGGCTAACTATGGCTACACCTTC | CASSQERRRANYGYTF
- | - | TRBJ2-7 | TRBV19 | TGTGCCAGTAGTATAGGAACAGCTACCTACGAGCAGTACTTC | CASSIGTATYEQYF
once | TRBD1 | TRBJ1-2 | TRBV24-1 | TGTGCCACCGCGGACAGGGGCCGCGGCTACACCTTC | CATADRGRGYTF
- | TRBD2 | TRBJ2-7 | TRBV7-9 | TGTGCCAGCAGCCCGGGGGGAGGTTACAAGCAGTACTTC | CASSPGGGYKQYF
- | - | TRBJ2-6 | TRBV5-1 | TGCGCCAGCAGCTTTAGGTCCGCGGGGGCCCTCTCTGGGGCCAACGTCCTGACTTTC | CASSFRSAGALSGANVLTF
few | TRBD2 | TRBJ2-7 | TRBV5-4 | TGTGCCAGCAGCCCGACTAGCGGGGGGGTGGACGAGCAGTACTTC | CASSPTSGGVDEQYF
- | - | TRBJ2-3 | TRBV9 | TGTGCCAGCAGCCCCGCCGGGACAAGTCGACAAGATACGCAGTATTTT | CASSPAGTSRQDTQYF
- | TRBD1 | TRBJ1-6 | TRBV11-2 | TGTGCCAGCAGCTTAGTGACAGGGGCAGGATCACCCCTCCACTTT | CASSLVTGAGSPLHF
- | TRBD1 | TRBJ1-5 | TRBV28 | TGTGCCAGCAGCCGACCCCTCGACAGGGCTTTCAATATTGGCAATCAGCCCCAGCATTTT | CASSRPLDRAFNIGNQPQHF
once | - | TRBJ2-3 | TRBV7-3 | TGTGCCACTTCCAGGAACCCACAGGATACGCAGTATTTT | CATSRNPQDTQYF
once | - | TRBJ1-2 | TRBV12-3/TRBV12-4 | TGTGCCAGCAGTTTAGAAGGGGCGCGCGGCTACACCTTC | CASSLEGARGYTF
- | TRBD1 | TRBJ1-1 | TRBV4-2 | TGTGCCAGCAGCCACCCGACAGGGGGGGCGAACACTGAAGCTTTCTTT | CASSHPTGGANTEAFF
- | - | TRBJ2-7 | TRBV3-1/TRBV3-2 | TGTGCCAGCAGCCCCTATCCCTACGAGCAGTACTTC | CASSPYPYEQYF
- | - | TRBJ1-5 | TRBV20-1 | TGCAGTGCTAGATCAGATCAGCCCCAGCATTTT | CSARSDQPQHF
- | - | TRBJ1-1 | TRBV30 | TGTGCCTGGGACAGGAGAGAGAACACTGAAGCTTTCTTT | CAWDRRENTEAFF
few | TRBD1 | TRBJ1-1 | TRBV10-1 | TGCGCCAGCAGTGAGTCCGGGACAGGGAAATCGGTTGGGGCTTTCTTT | CASSESGTGKSVGAFF
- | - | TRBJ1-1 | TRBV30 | TGTGCCTGGAGTAGGCAGGTAGATGAAGCTTTCTTT | CAWSRQVDEAFF
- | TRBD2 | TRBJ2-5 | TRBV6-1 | TGTGCCAGCAGTGAATCCTTGGCTCACGGGGGGGAGACCCAGTACTTC | CASSESLAHGGETQYF
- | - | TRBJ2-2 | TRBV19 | TGTGCCAGTAGTATTGAGGGAAAAACCGGGGAGCTGTTTTTT | CASSIEGKTGELFF
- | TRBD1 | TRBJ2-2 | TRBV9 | TGTGCCAGCAGCTTAAGGACAGGCATGGTGGGGGAGCTGTTTTTT | CASSLRTGMVGELFF
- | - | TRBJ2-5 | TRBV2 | TGTGCCAGCAGGAGAACAGGGTACCAAGAGACCCAGTACTTC | CASRRTGYQETQYF
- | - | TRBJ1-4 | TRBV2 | TGTGCCAGCAGTGCATTTCGGGGAGAAAATGAAAAACTGTTTTTT | CASSAFRGENEKLFF
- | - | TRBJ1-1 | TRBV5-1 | TGCGCCAGCAGCCGGGGTGGAGTCCTGAACACTGAAGCTTTCTTT | CASSRGGVLNTEAFF
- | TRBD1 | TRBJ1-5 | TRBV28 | TGTGCCAGCAGTTCCGGGACAGGGAGTAATCAGCCCCAGCATTTT | CASSSGTGSNQPQHF
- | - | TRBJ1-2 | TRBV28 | TGTGCCAGCAGGACAGGACAGACCTATGGCTACACCTTC | CASRTGQTYGYTF
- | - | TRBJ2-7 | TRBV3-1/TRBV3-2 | TGTGCCAGCAGCCCCCGGGTATCTGGCTACGAGCAGTACTTC | CASSPRVSGYEQYF
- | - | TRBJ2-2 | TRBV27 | TGTGCCAGCAGTTTACCGGAGGGCACCGGGGAGCTGTTTTTT | CASSLPEGTGELFF
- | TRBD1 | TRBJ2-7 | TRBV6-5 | TGTGCCAGCAGTCTGACAGGGACCCTTGCCGGCGAGCAGTACTTC | CASSLTGTLAGEQYF
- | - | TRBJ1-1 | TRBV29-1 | TGCAGCGTTGAGCGGTATATGAACACTGAAGCTTTCTTT | CSVERYMNTEAFF
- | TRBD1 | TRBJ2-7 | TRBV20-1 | TGCAGTGCTAGTGAGGGGGACAGTAGGGAGCAGTACTTC | CSASEGDSREQYF
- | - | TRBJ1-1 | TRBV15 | TGTGCCACCAGCAGAGATCGAGCCCTAAACACTGAAGCTTTCTTT | CATSRDRALNTEAFF
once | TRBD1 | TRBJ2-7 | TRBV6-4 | TGTGCCAGCAGAACCCGGGACAGGGAGGGCGAGCAGTACTTC | CASRTRDREGEQYF
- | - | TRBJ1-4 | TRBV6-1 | TGTGCCAGCAGTGAAGTGCCAGTTGCAACTAATGAAAAACTGTTTTTT | CASSEVPVATNEKLFF
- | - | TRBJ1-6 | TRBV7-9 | TGTGCCACCTCGCCTTTAGGGGGTCTGCATAATTCACCCCTCCACTTT | CATSPLGGLHNSPLHF
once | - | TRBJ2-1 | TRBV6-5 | TGTGCCAGCAGTCCCACGGACGGGATCTACAATGAGCAGTTCTTC | CASSPTDGIYNEQFF
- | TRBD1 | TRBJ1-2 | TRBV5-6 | TGTGCCAGCAGCCTCGGACAGGGTCATGGCTACACCTTC | CASSLGQGHGYTF
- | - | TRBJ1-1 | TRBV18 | TGTGCCAGCTCACCTTCGGGCGGGGGGGGATTTGCTGAAGCTTTCTTT | CASSPSGGGGFAEAFF
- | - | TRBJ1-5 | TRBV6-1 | TGTGCCAGCAGTGAAGCGCAGGCGAGCAATCAGCCCCAGCATTTT | CASSEAQASNQPQHF
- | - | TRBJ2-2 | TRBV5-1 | TGCGCCAGCAGCTCCCCTAGGGGGGGCTACACCGGGGAGCTGTTTTTT | CASSSPRGGYTGELFF
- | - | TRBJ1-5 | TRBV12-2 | TGTGCAAGTCGCTTAGGCCAGGGTAGCAATCAGCCCCAGCATTTT | CASRLGQGSNQPQHF
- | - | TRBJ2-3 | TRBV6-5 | TGTGCCAGCAGTCGACAATGGTCTACCACAGATACGCAGTATTTT | CASSRQWSTTDTQYF